Included here is one T cell receptor (beta chain) sequence, with context. CDR3 length: 12 amino acids. V shed 5 bases and J shed 4 bases, with 8 bases lying between them. Germline-derived CDR1 and CDR2 are SGHTA and FQGTGA. The data are from a study of blood T cell repertoires in COVID-19. At the level of the study: From the United States, Italy and Spain came samples of acute and convalescent COVID-19. PBMCs, B-cell-depleted T cells, or T cells were the source of the cDNA or gDNA that made up the material.

As processed by the authors: Estimated nucleated cell counts came from reference gene primer amplification. Libraries were prepared by immunoSEQ multiplex PCR; TCRdb keeps only in-frame clonotypes and omits some of them. The V and J calls and clone size are taken from that table; D and trimming were inferred from the DNA. The table includes roughly 52,000 clones, around 80% detected once. This chain uses TRBV7-3 with TRBJ1-1; D may be TRBD1 (6 bases). The sample was peripheral blood. This TCR was sampled from a human donor in a cohort sampled during active COVID-19. The CDR3 is CASSQDSTEAFF. CDR3 DNA: TGTGCCAGCAGCCAGGACAGCACTGAAGCTTTCTTT.